This paragraph reports one TCR beta chain. This sample is drawn from a study of blood T cell repertoires in COVID-19. Study information: Material from acute and convalescent COVID-19 was sourced from the United States, Italy and Spain. T cells, B-cell-depleted T cells, or PBMCs supplied cDNA or gDNA.

The CDR3 spans 13 residues. Germline CDR1 is SQVTM and CDR2 is ANQGSEA. Between the trimmed V and J ends, which lost 4 bases and 6 bases, there was a span of 15 bases. Per the authors' pipeline: Scientists estimated how many nucleated cells there were by amplifying reference gene primers. Using immunoSEQ multiplex PCR, the repertoire was profiled, and TCRdb retains in-frame clones only, with some absent. Clone size and the V and J calls come from that table; the DNA yielded D and trimming. The data contain some 220,000 clones, 80% to 90% of them singletons. Sequenced input: peripheral blood. The receptor was isolated from a man over 45 who had recovered from COVID-19. The chain has TRBV29-1 and TRBJ1-2; possible D gene TRBD1, 5 bases. For the CDR3, the DNA is TGCAGCGTTGTCCAAGACAGCCCAAATGGCTACACCTTC. Amino acid sequence: CSVVQDSPNGYTF.